The entry below describes one T cell receptor beta chain. Its antigen specificity is not known. There are no base qualities to consult, and no much larger clone falls within one base. This sample stems from a study of blood T cell repertoires in COVID-19 (dated by TCRdb to the early 2020s). As for the study more broadly: Samples from collaborators originated in the United States, Italy and Spain and spanned both the acute and convalescent phases of COVID-19. The prospective study material was composed of cDNA or gDNA derived from T cells, B-cell-depleted T cells, or PBMCs. The dataset comprised deeply sampled blood TCRbeta repertoires from subjects exposed to, actively infected with, or recovered from COVID-19. The repertoires were released in a freely available public database intended as a resource for research on the immune response to SARS-CoV-2. Samples came from the ongoing ImmuneRACE study (first 160 participants) plus 1,254 subjects from 6 global collaborators. Nearly every sample came with metadata listing a de-identified subject ID, COVID-19 status, age in years and sex. Where available, HLA class I and class II types were taken from metadata supplied by the sample provider and were not determined by assay-based typing. The full study reports these points: How much clinical and demographic metadata was included differed by source and by participant, and the metadata was provided uncurated.

V gives up 1 base and J gives up 2 bases, and the segment between their germline ends measures 10 bases. According to the germline V gene (reference sequence), CDR1 reads SGHNT and CDR2 reads YYREEE. From the cysteine up to the phenylalanine, the CDR3 has a length of 14 residues. CDR3 DNA only is kept here, 42 bases in frame from base 1. TCRbeta CDR3 regions were amplified from genomic DNA by means of the immunoSEQ Assay, a bias-controlled multiplex PCR. The paper's processing steps were these. The number of nucleated cells in each sample was estimated from the amplification of reference gene primers within the assay. Sequence reads were collapsed and filtered to measure the absolute abundance of every unique TCRbeta CDR3 rearrangement. For each sample, productive Simpson clonality was calculated as the square root of Simpson's diversity index over productive rearrangements. The source is immuneACCESS, and TCRdb retained only in-frame sequences with V and J called. Part of the clones is not carried over; for the studies checked, unresolved V genes explain less than half of this, and the remainder is unexplained. The V and J calls and clone size are taken from that table; D and trimming were inferred from the DNA. For this sample the table gives 190,000 or so clones, of which roughly 87% were detected only once. Around 2.3% of the sample is taken by the ten largest.

Participants in the prospective study were enrolled through a virtual design, were aged 18 to 89 years, and lived in about two dozen United States geographic areas. In the prospective study, cohorts were assigned on the basis of participant-reported clinical history obtained from a screening survey and a study questionnaire. ImmuneRACE Cohort 3 recovered participants were defined by two consecutive negative NP/OP PCR tests, healthcare professional clearance, or symptom resolution. Mobile phlebotomists in the prospective study collected whole blood, serum and a nasopharyngeal or oropharyngeal swab from every participant. Prospective study participants could optionally give additional blood draws and questionnaires over an approximately 2-month period. Prospective study blood samples were shipped either frozen or at room temperature before DNA extraction.

The rearranged chain carries TRBV5-4 and TRBJ2-7, and perhaps TRBD1 as D gene, on 6 matching bases. Input material: PBMCs or T cells enriched from blood (not recorded which). This clonotype originated in a woman aged 25 to 39 who had recovered from COVID-19. The nucleotide sequence is given as TGTGCCAGCAGCTTGATCGGGACACCCTACGAGCAGTACTTC. Its coded protein is CASSLIGTPYEQYF.